Here is one T cell receptor beta chain with its context. The antigen remains unidentified. The data derive from a study of T-cell memory formation after mild COVID-19. Points from the study as a whole: Still unconfirmed is whether the second-wave clones peaking on day 37 recognized SARS-CoV-2.

TCRdb reanalysed the 5' RACE reads using MiXCR and keeps one entry per CDR3 protein. The sample includes roughly 250,000 distinct CDR3 sequences, 16% of them seen just once. V gave up 0 bases and J gave up 6 bases, with 13 bases separating them. The V gene's germline CDR1 is LGHNA and CDR2 YSLEER. CDR3 length: 15 amino acids. The chain recombines TRBV4-3 with TRBJ2-3; no clear D gene. The sample consisted of PBMCs or a T cell subset sorted from them (not recorded which). The TCR was taken from a man aged 18 to 30 who had mild COVID-19 (a few samples of this study predate the infection). Cell type and time point are not known. CDR3 protein: CASSQEGIGWDTQYF. The CDR3 bases are TGCGCCAGCAGCCAAGAAGGCATAGGGTGGGATACGCAGTATTTT.